The 29 T cell receptor beta chains below come from one sample, sequenced in a study of cytomegalovirus exposure and HLA in healthy donors. Primers for the PCR totalled 60 Vbeta and 13 Jbeta. The data were produced by immunoSEQ multiplex PCR, yet TCRdb's version contains in-frame clones alone and is incomplete. The sample lists about 82,000 clones, about 78% seen once, with around 3.4% in the top ten. Sequenced sample: PBMCs. These receptors were obtained from a man aged 50-60 years in good health and CMV-seronegative.

This chain links TRBV9 with TRBJ1-4; no clear D gene. The CDR3 has 16 residues. Trimming took off 1 base at V and 0 bases at J, with 10 bases between the two ends. CDR1 SGDLS and CDR2 YYNGEE come from the germline V gene. CDR3 bases: TGTGCCAGCAGCGTAATGGGCAGCTCAACTAATGAAAAACTGTTTTTT. This sequence encodes CASSVMGSSTNEKLFF.

The chain uses TRBV9 and TRBJ1-2; D uncertain. The V gene lost 6 bases and the J gene lost 8 bases, with 14 bases spanning the gap. This CDR3 contains 12 residues. The germline CDR1 and CDR2 sequences are SGDLS and YYNGEE. The CDR3 loop reads CASTAVAGGYTF. The CDR3 DNA follows: TGTGCCAGCACAGCGGTGGCAGGCGGCTACACCTTC. Full variable domain (missing parts from reference TRBV9 and TRBJ1-2): DSGVTQTPKHLITATGQRVTLRCSPRSGDLSVYWYQQSLDQGLQFLIQYYNGEERAKGNILERFSAQQFPDLHSELNLSSLELGDSALYFCASTAVAGGYTFGSGTRLTVV.

The CDR3 nucleotides are TGTGCCTGGAGTTCGAACGGGGAGCCCGGGGAGCTGTTTTTT. Translation: CAWSSNGEPGELFF. This chain joins TRBV30 and TRBJ2-2; possibly TRBD2 for D (5 bases). The V end lost 2 bases, the J end lost 6 bases, and 13 bases lay between the germline ends. The CDR3 length is 14 residues. The germline V gene has CDR1 GTSNPN and CDR2 SVGIG (reference sequence).

The V and J genes are TRBV7-2 and TRBJ2-5, with TRBD2 matching 8 bases. The V gene's germline CDR1 is SGHTA and CDR2 FQGNSA. The CDR3 loop spans 16 amino acids. Trimming removed 1 base from V and 1 base from J; junction bases left unmatched: 5. The CDR3 loop is CASSLGQRGSQETQYF. The CDR3 nucleotides read TGTGCCAGCAGCTTAGGACAGCGGGGGAGCCAAGAGACCCAGTACTTC.

CDR3: CASASGGERYGYTF. The CDR3 nucleotides are TGTGCCAGCGCCTCAGGGGGCGAAAGGTATGGCTACACCTTC. The V call is TRBV28, the J call TRBJ1-2; 8 nucleotides match TRBD1. J was trimmed by 5 bases and V by 8 bases; bases with no gene match: 10. Germline V gives CDR1 MDHEN, CDR2 SYDVKM. The CDR3 covers 14 residues.

The chain carries TRBV7-2 and TRBJ2-1; 7 nucleotides line up with TRBD2. This CDR3 has 15 residues. Germline trimming cut 5 bases from V and 4 bases from J; bases unmatched to any gene: 8. Germline values: CDR1 SGHTA, CDR2 FQGNSA. This CDR3 reads CASSIVQRGYNEQFF. The CDR3 DNA sequence: TGTGCCAGCAGCATCGTCCAGCGGGGTTACAATGAGCAGTTCTTC.

This sequence joins TRBV7-3 and TRBJ1-1, with TRBD1 matching over 7 bases. Trimming at V came to 5 bases and at J to 2 bases, leaving 5 bases not matched to a gene. Looked up from germline, CDR1 is SGHTA and CDR2 is FQGTGA. CDR3 length: 14 residues. The CDR3 is CASSPGTANTEAFF. The CDR3, as DNA: TGTGCCAGCAGCCCAGGGACAGCTAACACTGAAGCTTTCTTT.

The table lists this clone with a few counts. The chain combines TRBV11-1 with TRBJ1-6, with 7 nucleotides matching TRBD1. Losses at the gene ends were 5 bases for V and 9 bases for J; bases not matched to a gene: 10. The germline CDR1 and CDR2 sequences are SGHAT and FQDESV (reference sequence). The CDR3 consists of 15 residues. The DNA of the CDR3 is TGTGCCAGCAGCCAGTCCGGGACAGTTTTTTCACCCCTCCACTTT. This translates into CASSQSGTVFSPLHF.

The J gene is TRBJ2-3, the V gene TRBV7-3, with TRBD2 matching over 11 bases. Germline loops: CDR1 SGHTA, CDR2 FQGTGA. J lost 2 bases, V lost 5 bases, and 3 bases had no gene match. CDR3 length: 15 amino acids. The CDR3, as DNA: TGTGCCAGCAGCCAGACTAGCGGGGCCACAGATACGCAGTATTTT. This encodes CASSQTSGATDTQYF.

V gene TRBV6-1 combines with J gene TRBJ2-7, with TRBD2 matching over 9 bases. CDR1 and CDR2 (germline): MNHNS, SASEGT. V gave up 11 bases and J gave up 6 bases; unmatched junction bases: 14. CDR3 length equals 14 residues. As DNA, the CDR3 is TGTGCCTCCAAAAAGGCGGGACTAGCTTCCGAGCAGTACTTC. Its protein is CASKKAGLASEQYF.

This clone was observed a handful of times. In nucleotides, the CDR3 is TGCGCCAGCAGCCCCGACAGTACCGCCTCTGGGGCCAACGTCCTGACTTTC. It codes for CASSPDSTASGANVLTF. This chain uses TRBV5-1 with TRBJ2-6; D is perhaps TRBD1 (5 bases). The V end lost 4 bases, the J end lost 0 bases, and 14 bases lay between the germline ends. CDR1 and CDR2 from the germline V gene are SGHRS and YFSETQ. This CDR3 is 17 amino acids long.

The chain carries TRBV18 and TRBJ2-2; 9 positions agree with TRBD1. J lost 5 bases, V lost 4 bases, and 14 bases had no gene match. The CDR3 runs 18 residues. Per the germline V gene, CDR1 is KGHSH and CDR2 is LQKENI. CDR3 coding DNA: TGTGCCAGCTCACACAGAGCGGGACAGGGTCTTTCGACCGGGGAGCTGTTTTTT. Its translation is CASSHRAGQGLSTGELFF.

This clone was found a few times. V and J are TRBV27 and TRBJ1-6; 8 bases match TRBD1. Trimming removed 5 bases from V and 10 bases from J; junction bases left unmatched: 7. CDR3 length: 14 residues. Germline V CDR1 and CDR2: MNHEY, SMNVEV (reference sequence). CDR3 in DNA: TGTGCCAGCAGTATGGACAGGGTTCGGTCACCCCTCCACTTT. Its protein product is CASSMDRVRSPLHF.

J is TRBJ1-2 and V is TRBV5-1; maybe TRBD1 (6 bases). Germline CDR1 SGHRS, CDR2 YFSETQ. The germline V and J ends were trimmed by 8 bases and 0 bases, with 14 bases remaining between them. There are 14 residues in the CDR3. The CDR3 bases are TGCGCCAGTGCCGGGACAAGCACTAACTATGGCTACACCTTC. Protein product: CASAGTSTNYGYTF.

The CDR3, as DNA: TGTGCCAGCAGCTTGAAGGAGAGCGGCAATCAGCCCCAGCATTTT. Translation: CASSLKESGNQPQHF. This rearrangement joins TRBV5-5 to TRBJ1-5; unclear D gene. Between the trimmed V and J ends, which lost 1 base and 2 bases, there was a span of 10 bases. Per the germline V gene, CDR1 is SGHKS and CDR2 is YYEKEE (reference sequence). The CDR3 covers 15 residues.

The chain has TRBV21-1 and TRBJ2-6; TRBD2 is the table's D call, not checked against the DNA. TRBV21-1 is a recognized pseudogene. The CDR3 length is 19 residues. The CDR3 DNA reads TGTGCCAGCAGCAAGGGGGAGGGGGACGGTGGCTCTGGGGCCAACGTCCTGACTTTC. Translating it yields CASSKGEGDGGSGANVLTF.

The chain links TRBV10-3 to TRBJ2-7; D is unclear. The ends were cut back, 10 bases at V and 2 bases at J, with 12 bases in the middle. CDR1 is ENHRY, CDR2 SYGVKD, per germline. The CDR3 consists of 12 residues. CDR3 amino acids: CATSGQTYEQYF. CDR3 bases: TGTGCCACTTCTGGGCAAACCTACGAGCAGTACTTC.

The chain carries TRBV9 and TRBJ2-7; 7 nucleotides align to TRBD2. The CDR3 length is 15 residues. J was trimmed by 5 bases and V by 2 bases; bases with no gene match: 10. Germline-derived CDR1 and CDR2 are SGDLS and YYNGEE. DNA of the CDR3: TGTGCCAGCAGCGTCGACGGGTGGGGGGGGGACGAGCAGTACTTC. Amino acid sequence: CASSVDGWGGDEQYF.

This clone was counted between two and nine times. The V and J genes are TRBV6-1 and TRBJ2-3; 14 bases line up with TRBD2. The CDR3 covers 16 residues. The germline gives CDR1 MNHNS, CDR2 SASEGT. Trimming removed 3 bases from V and 6 bases from J; junction bases left unmatched: 5. The CDR3 sequence: CASSETSGGATDTQYF. The CDR3 nucleotides are TGTGCCAGCAGTGAGACTAGCGGGGGGGCTACTGATACGCAGTATTTT.

The J gene is TRBJ1-1, the V gene TRBV2; D not certain. Germline CDR1 SNHLY, CDR2 FYNNEI. V lost 5 bases to trimming and J lost 4 bases, with 11 bases between them. The CDR3 has 13 amino acids. The CDR3 spells CASSIGRGTEAFF. In DNA, the CDR3 is TGTGCCAGCAGTATAGGGCGGGGCACTGAAGCTTTCTTT.

CDR3 sequence: CASSLAGPGTGTDTQYF. The CDR3 DNA is TGTGCCAGCAGCTTGGCGGGGCCAGGGACCGGGACAGATACGCAGTATTTT. V is TRBV7-2 and J is TRBJ2-3; TRBD2 is a possible D gene (6 bases). V lost 3 bases, J lost 3 bases, and 19 bases lay in between. CDR1 is SGHTA and CDR2 is FQGNSA in the germline V gene. This CDR3 is 17 amino acids long.

The V and J genes are TRBV19 and TRBJ2-5; 9 bases are a match to TRBD1. The DNA end favors TRBJ2-7, so the J call may be wrong. The CDR3 runs 15 residues. Germline V gene data show CDR1 as LNHDA and CDR2 as SQIVND (reference sequence). The CDR3 here is CASSMDRGALYEQYF. In DNA form, the CDR3 reads TGTGCCAGTAGCATGGACAGGGGAGCCCTCTACGAGCAGTACTTC.

The chain couples TRBV5-1 to TRBJ2-3, with D possibly being TRBD2 (7 bases). Trimming pared 7 bases from V and 8 bases from J, leaving 11 bases between. CDR3 length: 11 residues. Germline V CDR1 and CDR2: SGHRS, YFSETQ. CDR3 sequence: CASGGAGTQYF. The CDR3 DNA reads as TGCGCCAGCGGGGGGGCAGGTACGCAGTATTTT.

This clone has only a few counts. This chain uses TRBV5-1 with TRBJ1-1; D is possibly TRBD1 (6 bases). CDR1 is SGHRS, CDR2 YFSETQ, per germline. The CDR3 is 14 amino acids. The ends were cut back, 2 bases at V and 2 bases at J, with 10 bases in the middle. The CDR3 DNA reads as TGCGCCAGCAGCTTTCAGGGGCCTAACACTGAAGCTTTCTTT. Translation: CASSFQGPNTEAFF.

The J gene is TRBJ2-1, the V gene TRBV4-1, with TRBD1 as a possible D gene (6 bases). The ends were cut back, 2 bases at V and 1 base at J, with 15 bases in the middle. Per germline, CDR1 MGHRA and CDR2 YSYEKL. The CDR3 runs 17 residues. The CDR3 reads CASSQRPGAISYNEQFF. CDR3 coding DNA: TGCGCCAGCAGCCAAAGACCAGGGGCGATATCCTACAATGAGCAGTTCTTC.

This rearrangement joins TRBV18 to TRBJ1-2; weak D call: TRBD1 (6 bases). Germline-derived CDR1 and CDR2 are KGHSH and LQKENI. V lost 3 bases and J lost 5, with 19 bases in between. This CDR3 is 16 amino acids long. The CDR3 is CASSPPPSGTLYGYTF. The CDR3 DNA reads as TGTGCCAGCTCACCCCCTCCCTCCGGGACATTGTATGGCTACACCTTC.

The V gene is TRBV28, the J gene TRBJ2-7; TRBD1 agrees at 7 bases. V dropped 7 bases and J dropped 3; count of bases not matched to a gene: 9. The CDR3 length is 14 residues. Germline loops: CDR1 MDHEN, CDR2 SYDVKM. CDR3 coding DNA: TGTGCCAGCACCCAAAGCCCAGGGGGCTACGAGCAGTACTTC. Its translation is CASTQSPGGYEQYF.

The V and J genes are TRBV7-9 and TRBJ1-1, with TRBD1 as a possible D gene (6 bases). Germline V gene data show CDR1 as SEHNR and CDR2 as FQNEAQ (reference sequence). The CDR3 sequence is 14 residues long. V was shortened by 2 bases and J by 4 bases, with 11 bases between the two germline ends. CDR3 amino acids: CASSLSTGITEAFF. CDR3 sequence (DNA): TGTGCCAGCAGCTTAAGTACAGGGATCACTGAAGCTTTCTTT.

The chain has TRBV19 and TRBJ1-2; D is unresolved. The CDR3 totals 10 residues. Germline values: CDR1 LNHDA, CDR2 SQIVND (reference sequence). In nucleotides, the CDR3 is TGTGCGTGGCACGGGGTCGGCTACACCTTC. Translation: CAWHGVGYTF.